This TCR beta chain stems from a study of blood T cells in healthy people across ages. In its sample, this clonotype was seen a few times. A second PCR of about 6 to 11 cycles used a sample-barcoded 5' primer and a J-beta primer mix. From the 5' RACE reads, TCRdb called clonotypes with MiXCR, one entry per CDR3 protein. The sample shows a few hundred thousand distinct CDR3 sequences, roughly 29% of them seen only once. CDR1 LGHNA and CDR2 YNFKEQ come from the germline V gene. J gave up 1 base and V 0 bases, and 3 bases lay outside the gene matches. The CDR3 sequence is 18 residues long. The chain couples TRBV4-2 to TRBJ2-3; 14 bases map to TRBD2. Sequenced sample: blood. The receptor's source is a woman in her 70s in good health. CDR3 bases: TGTGCCAGCAGCCAAGAGGGGACTAGCGGGAGTGGCACAGATACGCAGTATTTT. Protein: CASSQEGTSGSGTDTQYF.